Presented here are 27 T cell receptor beta chains from one specimen sequenced in a study of neoadjuvant anti-PD-1 for oral cavity cancer. Time point: after neoadjuvant nivolumab, at surgical resection. Measured with immunoSEQ multiplex PCR; TCRdb has only the in-frame clones, and not every one. The sample holds around 14,000 clones, approximately 70% seen once. This specimen consisted of PBMCs, obtained after nivolumab (anti-PD-1) treatment. These receptors all stem from a person between 35 and 79 years old with oral cavity squamous cell carcinoma.

The chain joins TRBV10-3 to TRBJ1-4; D possibly corresponds to TRBD1 (5 bases). Trimming removed 0 bases from V and 10 bases from J, with 15 bases in between. The CDR3 covers 15 residues. Germline assignment: CDR1 ENHRY and CDR2 SYGVKD. The CDR3 region is CAISESDVGEAKLFF. As DNA, the CDR3 is TGTGCCATCAGTGAGTCTGATGTGGGGGAGGCAAAACTGTTTTTT.

The chain uses TRBV6-5 and TRBJ2-7; TRBD1 matches 8 bases. Germline lookup yields CDR1 MNHEY and CDR2 SVGAGI. The CDR3 loop spans 12 amino acids. V dropped 6 bases and J dropped 2; count of bases not matched to a gene: 0. Written as DNA, the CDR3 is TGTGCCAGCAGACAGGGGGCCTACGAGCAGTACTTC. Protein product: CASRQGAYEQYF.

The chain is built from TRBV6-5 and TRBJ2-7; D might be TRBD2 (6 bases). Looked up from germline, CDR1 is MNHEY and CDR2 is SVGAGI. The CDR3 is 13 residues long. Trimming took off 10 bases at V and 1 base at J, with 14 bases between the two ends. Here the CDR3 DNA reads TGTGCCAACTGGACTAAGCCTTCCTACGAGCAGTACTTC. Translation: CANWTKPSYEQYF.

The rearrangement links TRBV10-2 to TRBJ2-6; the D gene could be TRBD1 or TRBD2 (5 bases each). CDR3 length equals 15 residues. CDR1 is WSHSY and CDR2 is SAAADI in the germline V gene. Trimming cost V 3 bases and J 8 bases, with 14 bases left between them. Here the CDR3 reads CASSDGTRVSNVLTF. The CDR3 coding sequence is TGCGCCAGCAGTGACGGGACCCGCGTCTCCAACGTCCTGACTTTC.

This clone was seen once. The V call is TRBV7-9, the J call TRBJ2-5, with D tentatively TRBD1 (5 bases). The CDR3 covers 16 residues. V was shortened by 1 base and J by 6 bases, with 18 bases between the two germline ends. Looked up from germline, CDR1 is SEHNR and CDR2 is FQNEAQ (reference sequence). The CDR3: CASSLVTGNLGKTQYF. In DNA form, the CDR3 reads TGTGCCAGCAGCTTAGTCACAGGAAACCTTGGGAAGACCCAGTACTTC.

For the CDR3, the DNA is TGTGCCAGCAGTGAAGGGGGCACCTACGAGCAGTACTTC. Translation: CASSEGGTYEQYF. The chain employs TRBV2 and TRBJ2-7, with D maybe TRBD1 (5 bases). CDR1 is SNHLY, CDR2 FYNNEI, per germline. Between the trimmed V and J ends, which lost 1 base and 2 bases, there was a span of 6 bases. This CDR3 has 13 amino acids.

This clone was detected only once. The CDR3 spells CASRTMETQYF. The DNA of the CDR3 is TGTGCCAGCAGGACAATGGAGACCCAGTACTTC. The chain links TRBV11-1 to TRBJ2-5; D not certain. Trimming took off 6 bases at V and 5 bases at J, with 7 bases between the two ends. Germline V gives CDR1 SGHAT, CDR2 FQDESV (reference sequence). The CDR3 runs to 11 residues.

The chain is built from TRBV5-4 and TRBJ2-3; TRBD2 agrees at 7 bases. The germline gives CDR1 SGHNT, CDR2 YYREEE (reference sequence). The CDR3 is made up of 17 amino acids. Unmatched junction bases numbered 12, after V lost 0 bases and J lost 5 bases. The DNA for the CDR3 is TGTGCCAGCAGCTTGGCGGGAGTTTGGTGGACTAGAGATACGCAGTATTTT. Its protein is CASSLAGVWWTRDTQYF.

The CDR3 region has the DNA TGCGCCAGCGCCGAGGGGGGATACGAGCAGTACTTC. It translates to CASAEGGYEQYF. The rearrangement uses TRBV5-1 and TRBJ2-7; tentatively, D is TRBD1 or TRBD2 (6 bases each). There are 12 residues in the CDR3. Trimming stripped 7 bases from V and 4 bases from J, with 12 bases between. Germline loops: CDR1 SGHRS, CDR2 YFSETQ.

In this sample, this clone turned up a few times. V gene TRBV6-1 combines with J gene TRBJ2-1; the D is unclear. Germline lookup yields CDR1 MNHNS and CDR2 SASEGT. This CDR3 is 14 amino acids long. V was shortened by 4 bases and J by 2 bases, with 9 bases between the two germline ends. DNA of the CDR3: TGTGCCAGCAGTGTCCCGAGCCCCTACAATGAGCAGTTCTTC. Encoded protein: CASSVPSPYNEQFF.

The chain joins TRBV2 to TRBJ1-5; D may be TRBD1 (6 bases). Looked up from germline, CDR1 is SNHLY and CDR2 is FYNNEI. There are 13 residues in the CDR3. Between the trimmed V and J ends, which lost 8 bases and 9 bases, there was a span of 17 bases. CDR3 nucleotide sequence: TGTGCCAGCCAAAGGGGGGCCTCCGGGCCCCAGCATTTT. It encodes CASQRGASGPQHF.

The rearrangement uses TRBV6-6 and TRBJ1-1, with D perhaps TRBD1 (5 bases). The CDR3 consists of 13 residues. The germline V and J ends were trimmed by 2 bases and 4 bases, with 8 bases remaining between them. Germline lookup yields CDR1 MNHNY and CDR2 SVGAGI (reference sequence). CDR3 loop: CASSYQGVTEAFF. CDR3 in DNA: TGTGCCAGCAGTTACCAGGGAGTCACTGAAGCTTTCTTT.

The rearrangement uses TRBV7-9 and TRBJ1-4, with D unresolved. Trimming took off 5 bases at V and 7 bases at J, with 20 bases between the two ends. Germline V gene data show CDR1 as SEHNR and CDR2 as FQNEAQ (reference sequence). This CDR3 has 16 residues. This CDR3 is CASSPSTGLMIEKLFF. Here the CDR3 DNA reads TGTGCCAGCAGCCCCTCGACCGGGTTGATGATTGAAAAACTGTTTTTT.

The chain links TRBV6-5 to TRBJ2-3, with a possible D match to TRBD2 (6 bases). Between the trimmed V and J ends, which lost 6 bases and 1 base, there was a span of 11 bases. CDR3 length equals 14 residues. The germline CDR1 and CDR2 sequences are MNHEY and SVGAGI. In DNA, the CDR3 is TGTGCCAGCAGGGACTCGGGGGGCACAGATACGCAGTATTTT. It specifies CASRDSGGTDTQYF.

The genes are TRBV4-1 and TRBJ2-2; the D gene is possibly TRBD2 (5 bases). The CDR3 has 17 amino acids. Trimming took off 4 bases at V and 1 base at J, with 16 bases between the two ends. Germline CDR1 and CDR2: MGHRA and YSYEKL. The CDR3 sequence: CASSPPKSSENTGELFF. CDR3 sequence (DNA): TGCGCCAGCAGCCCTCCTAAGAGTAGCGAGAACACCGGGGAGCTGTTTTTT.

The table lists this clone with a few counts. The rearrangement joins TRBV7-9 to TRBJ1-5, with D unresolved. The CDR3 is made up of 13 amino acids. Trimming cost V 3 bases and J 0 bases, with 3 bases left between them. From germline, CDR1 is SEHNR and CDR2 FQNEAQ (reference sequence). As DNA, the CDR3 is TGTGCCAGCAGCTTGCATAGCAATCAGCCCCAGCATTTT. It is translated as CASSLHSNQPQHF.

The chain has TRBV6-6 and TRBJ2-1; TRBD1 matches 9 bases. The CDR3 length is 15 residues. V shed 5 bases, J shed 3 bases, and the junction held 5 bases outside the gene matches. Germline V gives CDR1 MNHNY, CDR2 SVGAGI (reference sequence). CDR3 bases: TGTGCCAGCAGTGCCGGGACAGGGAACTACAATGAGCAGTTCTTC. Translation gives CASSAGTGNYNEQFF.

A single count supports this clone. DNA for the CDR3: TGTGCCAGCAGGCGAGCGGAACAAGAGACCCAGTACTTC. Translating it yields CASRRAEQETQYF. The chain employs TRBV6-6 and TRBJ2-5; a possible D gene is TRBD2 (5 bases). Germline lookup yields CDR1 MNHNY and CDR2 SVGAGI (reference sequence). V lost 6 bases and J 2 bases, leaving 10 bases between the germline ends. This CDR3 is 13 amino acids long.

The chain uses TRBV5-4 and TRBJ2-7; D gene unclear. V lost 0 bases, J lost 2 bases, and 12 bases lay in between. Germline loops: CDR1 SGHNT, CDR2 YYREEE (reference sequence). The length of the CDR3 is 15 residues. The chain's CDR3 is CASSLGSGRTYEQYF. In DNA, the CDR3 is TGTGCCAGCAGCTTGGGGTCAGGCAGAACCTACGAGCAGTACTTC.

There are a few counts of this clone. This chain joins TRBV7-9 and TRBJ2-2; D may be TRBD1 (5 bases). Trimming cost V 2 bases and J 7 bases, with 14 bases left between them. Germline V gives CDR1 SEHNR, CDR2 FQNEAQ (reference sequence). The CDR3 consists of 15 residues. The CDR3 protein is CASSLQGDRGGELFF. The DNA of the CDR3 is TGTGCCAGCAGCTTACAGGGTGATCGCGGCGGGGAGCTGTTTTTT.

The chain couples TRBV6-1 to TRBJ2-5; TRBD1 is a possible D gene (6 bases). CDR3 length: 15 amino acids. V lost 3 bases, J lost 5 bases, and 16 bases lay in between. Per the germline V gene, CDR1 is MNHNS and CDR2 is SASEGT. Here the CDR3 reads CASSDGQGSPETQYF. CDR3 nucleotides: TGTGCCAGCAGTGACGGGCAGGGGTCCCCGGAGACCCAGTACTTC.

In its sample, this clone was seen a few times. J is TRBJ1-2 and V is TRBV6-1; D not resolved. Germline CDR1 reads MNHNS; CDR2 reads SASEGT. The V end lost 10 bases, the J end lost 5 bases, and 8 bases lay between the germline ends. This CDR3 region has 10 residues. CDR3 nucleotides: TGTGCCACCTCCGGGTATGGCTACACCTTC. Amino acid sequence: CATSGYGYTF.

The CDR3 here is CASSLRKTGGDSEAFF. CDR3 coding DNA: TGTGCCAGCAGCTTACGGAAGACAGGGGGCGACTCTGAAGCTTTCTTT. The chain employs TRBV5-6 and TRBJ1-1, with TRBD1 matching 10 bases. V lost 2 bases, J lost 6 bases, and 10 bases stayed unmatched. This CDR3 has 16 amino acids. From germline, CDR1 is SGHDT and CDR2 YYEEEE.

In this sample, this clone turned up a few times. The chain recombines TRBV20-1 with TRBJ2-4; D unresolved. Germline assignment: CDR1 DFQATT and CDR2 SNEGSKA (reference sequence). The V end lost 3 bases, the J end lost 9 bases, and 9 bases lay between the germline ends. CDR3 length equals 11 residues. CDR3 residues: CSASPLIIQYF. The CDR3 nucleotides are TGCAGTGCTAGCCCCTTAATCATTCAGTACTTC.

V usage is TRBV5-1 and J usage is TRBJ2-1; 14 nucleotides align to TRBD2. There are 16 residues in the CDR3. Germline V gene lookup returns CDR1 SGHRS and CDR2 YFSETQ. The V gene end was trimmed by 4 bases and the J gene end by 5 bases; junction bases not matched to a gene: 5. CDR3 loop: CASSPGLAGGHNEQFF. CDR3 coding DNA: TGCGCCAGCAGCCCCGGACTAGCGGGAGGACACAATGAGCAGTTCTTC.

This chain connects TRBV7-2 to TRBJ2-7, with 7 bases aligning to TRBD2. V trimming: 4 bases; J trimming: 2 bases; junction bases outside the gene matches: 5. CDR3 size: 14 residues. Germline V lookup: CDR1 SGHTA, CDR2 FQGNSA. Here the CDR3 reads CASSSPGLPYEQYF. In nucleotides, the CDR3 is TGTGCCAGCAGCTCCCCGGGACTACCCTACGAGCAGTACTTC.

V gene TRBV19 combines with J gene TRBJ2-7, with 9 nucleotides matching TRBD1. Germline V lookup: CDR1 LNHDA, CDR2 SQIVND (reference sequence). The CDR3 contains 13 residues. The J segment lost 4 bases and the V segment lost 9 bases, leaving 7 bases of the junction unmatched. CDR3 bases: TGTGCCAGCCAACCCGGGACAGGGTACGAGCAGTACTTC. This gives the protein CASQPGTGYEQYF.